The rows below give T cell receptor beta chains drawn from one sample of a study of T cell repertoires in cytomegalovirus infection. TCRdb independently ran MiXCR on the reads; one entry per CDR3 protein. The sample carries 230,000 or so distinct CDR3 sequences, approximately 15% recorded once. The material sequenced was CD8+ T cells from PBMCs. The receptors shown here come from a human donor in good health (CMV status not recorded). Some clones in this sample may be carry-over from other donors' samples. The CDR3 runs from the conserved cysteine through the conserved F or W. A D gene is named only where the DNA matches it firmly. The size of a clone is reported for some rows only, either as once, few or many, or as a class for expanded clones.

abundance,v_gene,d_gene,j_gene,CDR3aa,CDR3nt
.,TRBV7-9,TRBD1,TRBJ2-1,CASSSTAGGLYGEQFF,TGTGCCAGCAGCTCGACGGCAGGGGGCTTATATGGGGAGCAGTTCTTC
.,TRBV14,TRBD1,TRBJ1-2,CASSFRTGALDGYTF,TGTGCCAGCAGCTTCCGGACAGGGGCCCTTGATGGCTACACCTTC
.,TRBV5-4,.,TRBJ2-7,CASSLQGASSYEQYF,TGTGCCAGCAGTTTACAAGGGGCCAGCTCCTACGAGCAGTACTTC
few,TRBV4-3,.,TRBJ2-2,CASSQDGPTGELFF,TGCGCCAGCAGCCAAGATGGTCCCACCGGGGAGCTGTTTTTT
few,TRBV10-2,TRBD1,TRBJ2-7,CASSRQGTLRSYEQYF,TGCGCCAGCAGTCGACAGGGAACTCTCCGATCCTACGAGCAGTACTTC
many,TRBV11-2,TRBD2,TRBJ2-7,CASSFGTSGYYEQYF,TGTGCCAGCAGCTTCGGGACTAGCGGTTACTACGAGCAGTACTTC
.,TRBV12-3/TRBV12-4,TRBD1,TRBJ2-1,CASSQHGTAYNEQFF,TGTGCCAGCAGTCAACACGGGACAGCTTACAATGAGCAGTTCTTC
many,TRBV7-2,TRBD2,TRBJ2-1,CASSLLAEDYNEQFF,TGTGCCAGCAGCTTACTAGCGGAAGACTACAATGAGCAGTTCTTC
many,TRBV12-3/TRBV12-4,TRBD2,TRBJ2-7,CASSGRRSGGPYEQYF,TGTGCCAGCAGCGGGAGGCGGAGCGGGGGCCCCTACGAGCAGTACTTC
few,TRBV27,TRBD2,TRBJ2-1,CASSSGTSCFF,TGTGCCAGCAGTTCCGGGACTAGTTGCTTCTTC
many,TRBV7-9,.,TRBJ1-2,CASSSLLRIGYGYTF,TGTGCCAGCAGCTCCTTATTGAGGATCGGCTATGGCTACACCTTC
.,TRBV12-3/TRBV12-4,TRBD1,TRBJ2-5,CASSFLRDRTKETQYF,TGTGCCAGCAGTTTCCTCCGGGACAGGACAAAAGAGACCCAGTACTTC
many,TRBV7-2,.,TRBJ2-1,CASSLNGVDEQFF,TGTGCCAGCAGCTTAAATGGGGTCGATGAGCAGTTCTTC
many,TRBV7-9,.,TRBJ2-7,CASSSGQAKQYF,TGTGCCAGCAGCTCCGGACAAGCAAAGCAGTACTTC
.,TRBV28,TRBD2,TRBJ2-1,CASSTLDSGGGYNEQFF,TGTGCCAGCAGTACCTTAGATAGCGGGGGGGGCTACAATGAGCAGTTCTTC
few,TRBV7-6,TRBD1,TRBJ2-7,CASSGSDRVLYEQYF,TGTGCCAGCAGCGGCTCCGACAGGGTACTCTACGAGCAGTACTTC
few,TRBV6-6,.,TRBJ1-1,CASSYSSILNTEAFF,TGTGCCAGCAGTTACTCATCCATACTGAACACTGAAGCTTTCTTT
many,TRBV7-2,TRBD1,TRBJ1-2,CASSLSSQTTGIYGYTF,TGTGCCAGCAGCTTATCTTCCCAAACGACAGGGATCTATGGCTACACCTTC
.,TRBV5-5,.,TRBJ2-3,CASSSRYDLDTQYF,TGTGCCAGCAGCTCCCGTTACGATCTAGATACGCAGTATTTT
.,TRBV6-2/TRBV6-3,.,TRBJ1-1,CASRQTGGGTEAFF,TGTGCCAGCAGACAGACAGGCGGGGGCACTGAAGCTTTCTTT
many,TRBV4-3,.,TRBJ1-4,CASSQGTGYGEKLFF,TGCGCCAGCAGCCAAGGTACAGGGTACGGTGAAAAACTGTTTTTT
many,TRBV27,.,TRBJ1-1,CASSFASARTEAFF,TGTGCCAGCAGTTTCGCCAGTGCGAGGACTGAAGCTTTCTTT
few,TRBV5-4,.,TRBJ2-3,CASSLGPGPADTQYF,TGTGCCAGCAGCTTGGGCCCGGGACCCGCAGATACGCAGTATTTT
many,TRBV7-6,.,TRBJ2-1,CASSPSYNEQFF,TGTGCCAGCTCACCTAGCTACAATGAGCAGTTCTTC
few,TRBV28,.,TRBJ2-4,CASSLGQLKYF,TGTGCCAGCAGTTTGGGTCAGCTAAAGTACTTC
many,TRBV7-6,.,TRBJ1-2,CASSAGQGTQGYTF,TGTGCCAGCAGCGCCGGTCAAGGGACACAGGGCTACACCTTC
.,TRBV7-2,TRBD1,TRBJ1-6,CASSLYGTEPYNSPLHF,TGTGCCAGCAGCTTATATGGGACAGAGCCTTATAATTCACCCCTCCACTTT
.,TRBV4-3,TRBD1,TRBJ1-1,CASSPQGGYTEAFF,TGCGCCAGCAGCCCACAGGGGGGGTACACTGAAGCTTTCTTT
.,TRBV6-1,.,TRBJ2-4,CASSEGPLKNIQYF,TGTGCCAGCAGTGAAGGACCGCTCAAAAACATTCAGTACTTC
.,TRBV25-1,TRBD2,TRBJ2-5,CASSQGLAGVTETQYF,TGTGCCAGCAGCCAGGGACTAGCGGGGGTTACAGAGACCCAGTACTTC
many,TRBV7-6,TRBD1,TRBJ2-1,CASSLPDRGDEQFF,TGTGCCAGCAGCTTACCTGACAGGGGGGATGAGCAGTTCTTC
many,TRBV28,.,TRBJ2-5,CASSIVGGREETQYF,TGTGCCAGCAGTATAGTCGGGGGACGGGAAGAGACCCAGTACTTC
.,TRBV20-1,TRBD1,TRBJ2-7,CSARDRDRVKYYEQYF,TGCAGTGCTAGAGACCGGGACAGAGTAAAGTACTACGAGCAGTACTTC
.,TRBV5-8,.,TRBJ2-7,CASSPRTVTYEQYF,TGTGCCAGCAGCCCTAGGACGGTTACCTACGAGCAGTACTTC
few,TRBV18,TRBD1,TRBJ1-1,CASSPRGTGDVNTEAFF,TGTGCCAGCTCACCACGCGGGACAGGGGACGTGAACACTGAAGCTTTCTTT
many,TRBV12-3/TRBV12-4,.,TRBJ2-3,CASSYTSASTDTQYF,TGTGCCAGCAGTTATACAAGCGCGAGCACAGATACGCAGTATTTT
.,TRBV4-1,.,TRBJ1-1,CASSPGRGTEAFF,TGCGCCAGCAGCCCCGGACGAGGGACTGAAGCTTTCTTT
many,TRBV24-1,TRBD1,TRBJ1-1,CATKAGGADTEAFF,TGTGCCACCAAGGCAGGGGGCGCGGACACTGAAGCTTTCTTT
many,TRBV7-2,.,TRBJ2-3,CASSPGRYRSVDTQYF,TGTGCCAGCAGTCCCGGACGGTACCGTTCTGTAGATACGCAGTATTTT
few,TRBV11-2,.,TRBJ2-3,CASNYGGNSDTQYF,TGTGCCAGCAACTACGGCGGGAACAGCGATACGCAGTATTTT
few,TRBV7-6,.,TRBJ2-1,CASSLTVGYNEQFF,TGTGCCAGCAGCTTAACGGTGGGGTACAATGAGCAGTTCTTC
few,TRBV4-3,.,TRBJ2-7,CASSQGSGVYEQYF,TGCGCCAGCAGCCAAGGATCAGGGGTGTACGAGCAGTACTTC
few,TRBV6-2/TRBV6-3,TRBD1,TRBJ2-7,CASSLRQGAGEQYF,TGTGCCAGCAGCTTGAGACAGGGGGCCGGTGAGCAGTACTTC
many,TRBV7-2,TRBD2,TRBJ2-2,CASSHPRGGGARVNTGELFF,TGTGCCAGCAGCCACCCCAGGGGCGGGGGGGCCAGGGTGAACACCGGGGAGCTGTTTTTT
.,TRBV6-1,TRBD2,TRBJ2-1,CASSELGSGVYNEQFF,TGTGCCAGCAGTGAATTAGGTAGCGGGGTCTACAATGAGCAGTTCTTC
.,TRBV12-3/TRBV12-4,TRBD1,TRBJ1-2,CANSLGQGHYGYTF,TGTGCCAACAGTCTAGGACAGGGGCACTATGGCTACACCTTC
many,TRBV28,TRBD1,TRBJ2-7,CASSLGQGQGEQYF,TGTGCCAGCAGTTTGGGACAGGGGCAGGGCGAGCAGTACTTC
few,TRBV2,.,TRBJ1-6,CASSEVEVGYSPLHF,TGTGCCAGCAGTGAAGTGGAGGTGGGATATTCACCCCTCCACTTT
.,TRBV14,TRBD1,TRBJ1-5,CAGELRGRWSNQPQHF,TGTGCCGGAGAGCTCAGGGGGAGGTGGAGCAATCAGCCCCAGCATTTT
many,TRBV7-9,.,TRBJ1-6,CASSRPVGDSPLHF,TGTGCCAGCAGCCGCCCCGTCGGGGATTCACCCCTCCACTTT
.,TRBV7-6,TRBD2,TRBJ2-1,CASSSLRGRTSGESSYNEQLF,TGTGCCAGCAGCTCCTTACGAGGTCGGACTAGCGGCGAAAGCTCCTACAATGAGCAGTTGTTC
.,TRBV6-5,TRBD2,TRBJ2-7,CASSLGTSGAFAEQYF,TGTGCCAGCAGCCTTGGGACTAGCGGGGCGTTCGCCGAGCAGTACTTC
few,TRBV6-2/TRBV6-3,.,TRBJ2-7,CASSRSGRSSYEQYF,TGTGCCAGCAGTCGGTCGGGCCGGAGCTCCTACGAGCAGTACTTC